Shown below are 15 T cell receptor beta chains from a single sample sequenced in a study of blood T cell repertoires in COVID-19. Here immunoSEQ multiplex PCR was the method, and the copy in TCRdb shows in-frame clones only, minus some. The data hold over 150,000 clones, with approximately 86% observed a single time. The sequenced material came from peripheral blood. These receptors all come from a woman between 55 and 75 years old who had recovered from COVID-19.

This chain links TRBV6-6 with TRBJ2-5; tentative D call: TRBD1 (6 bases). The V gene lost 2 bases and the J gene lost 5 bases, with 9 bases spanning the gap. Germline V gives CDR1 MNHNY, CDR2 SVGAGI (reference sequence). The CDR3 has 13 residues. The DNA of the CDR3 is TGTGCCAGCAGTTACGGGGGCATGGAGACCCAGTACTTC. This gives the protein CASSYGGMETQYF.

J is TRBJ1-4 and V is TRBV13; D call uncertain. V shed 5 bases and J shed 0 bases, with 13 bases lying between them. The germline V gene has CDR1 PRHDT and CDR2 FYEKMQ (reference sequence). This CDR3 is built from 16 residues. CDR3 sequence: CASSQSVLATNEKLFF. In DNA form, the CDR3 reads TGTGCCAGCAGCCAGAGCGTCCTTGCAACTAATGAAAAACTGTTTTTT.

The gene calls are TRBV3-1 (or the pseudogene TRBV3-2) and TRBJ1-1, with TRBD1 identical over 11 bases. Per the germline V gene, CDR1 is LGHDT and CDR2 is YNNKEL (reference sequence). The CDR3 length is 18 residues. Trimming removed 3 bases from V and 5 bases from J; junction bases left unmatched: 14. CDR3: CASSQESWTGGLGTEAFF. CDR3 in DNA: TGTGCCAGCAGCCAGGAATCCTGGACAGGGGGCCTGGGAACTGAAGCTTTCTTT.

The rearrangement uses TRBV12-3 or TRBV12-4 and TRBJ1-1; D might be TRBD1 (5 bases). V was cut by 3 bases and J by 4 bases, with 9 bases left in between. The CDR3 runs to 13 residues. The CDR3 reads CASSFRQSTEAFF. Written as DNA, the CDR3 is TGTGCCAGCAGTTTTAGACAGAGCACTGAAGCTTTCTTT.

The rearrangement joins TRBV7-2 to TRBJ2-1; TRBD2 aligns across 9 bases. With 3 bases clipped from V and 7 bases from J, the junction kept 7 bases outside the gene matches. The CDR3 runs 15 residues. Germline V gene lookup returns CDR1 SGHTA and CDR2 FQGNSA. CDR3 sequence (DNA): TGTGCCAGCAGCTTCCTAGCGGGGAGAGAAAATGAGCAGTTCTTC. The encoded protein is CASSFLAGRENEQFF.

The chain carries TRBV28 and TRBJ2-3; TRBD2 agrees at 15 bases. Per germline, CDR1 MDHEN and CDR2 SYDVKM. The CDR3 sequence is 16 residues long. With 2 bases clipped from V and 5 bases from J, the junction kept 2 bases outside the gene matches. The CDR3 here is CASSLGTSGGQDTQYF. For the CDR3, the DNA is TGTGCCAGCAGTTTAGGGACTAGCGGGGGGCAAGATACGCAGTATTTT. The complete variable domain, with remaining parts taken from reference TRBV28 and TRBJ2-3, reads DVKVTQSSRYLVKRTGEKVFLECVQDMDHENMFWYRQDPGLGLRLIYFSYDVKMKEKGDIPEGYSVSREKKERFSLILESASTNQTSMYLCASSLGTSGGQDTQYFGPGTRLTVL.

The DNA for the CDR3 is TGTGCCAGCAGCCCAACAGGGGATGAGACCCAGTACTTC. This sequence encodes CASSPTGDETQYF. The chain recombines TRBV3-1 (or the pseudogene TRBV3-2) with TRBJ2-5; TRBD1 agrees at 7 bases. Trimming cost V 4 bases and J 5 bases; bases outside gene matches: 4. The CDR3 contains 13 residues. Germline CDR1 reads LGHDT; CDR2 reads YNNKEL (reference sequence).

V is TRBV11-2 and J is TRBJ2-5; a possible D gene is TRBD1 (6 bases). This CDR3 is built from 15 residues. The V and J ends lost 4 bases and 5 bases respectively, with 17 bases between them. Germline values: CDR1 SGHAT, CDR2 FQNNGV. Here the CDR3 DNA reads TGTGCCAGCAGCTCGCACCAGGGGACCGGGGAGACCCAGTACTTC. It is translated as CASSSHQGTGETQYF.

The rearrangement uses TRBV9 and TRBJ1-1; D uncertain. The CDR3 consists of 14 residues. The germline CDR1 and CDR2 sequences are SGDLS and YYNGEE. The germline V and J ends were trimmed by 0 bases and 2 bases, with 8 bases remaining between them. For the CDR3, the DNA is TGTGCCAGCAGCGTAGGTAACTTAAACACTGAAGCTTTCTTT. It specifies CASSVGNLNTEAFF.

J is TRBJ2-7 and V is TRBV21-1; TRBD2, as called in the table, went unchecked against the DNA. TRBV21-1 is listed as a pseudogene. CDR3 length: 12 amino acids. CDR3 region: CASSKDRGEQYF. The CDR3 DNA follows: TGTGCCAGCAGCAAGGACCGGGGAGAGCAGTACTTC.

CDR3 DNA: TGTGCCAGCAGCTCCCTGGGGGCCAACCACTACAATGAGCAGTTCTTC. Encoded protein: CASSSLGANHYNEQFF. The chain is built from TRBV7-9 and TRBJ2-1; TRBD1 is a possible D gene (6 bases). Germline lookup yields CDR1 SEHNR and CDR2 FQNEAQ (reference sequence). CDR3 size: 16 residues. V lost 4 bases to trimming and J lost 3 bases, with 16 bases between them.

This rearrangement joins TRBV7-8 to TRBJ1-6, with 7 bases aligning to TRBD1. Germline V gene lookup returns CDR1 SGHVS and CDR2 FQNEAQ. The CDR3 covers 14 residues. Trimming at V came to 3 bases and at J to 6 bases, leaving 2 bases not matched to a gene. The CDR3 region is CASSFRQGNSPLHF. Here the CDR3 DNA reads TGTGCCAGCAGCTTCCGACAGGGTAATTCACCCCTCCACTTT.

The rearrangement joins TRBV10-3 to TRBJ2-5; TRBD1 might be the D (5 bases). V shed 5 bases and J shed 1 base, with 11 bases lying between them. This CDR3 comprises 14 residues. Germline lookup yields CDR1 ENHRY and CDR2 SYGVKD. CDR3 DNA: TGTGCCATCAGTCCCTTCCAGGGCCAAGAGACCCAGTACTTC. Its translation is CAISPFQGQETQYF.

This sequence joins TRBV3-1 (or the pseudogene TRBV3-2) and TRBJ1-6; D unresolved. Trimming stripped 2 bases from V and 3 bases from J, with 5 bases between. This CDR3 has 14 amino acids. In germline, CDR1 is LGHDT, CDR2 YNNKEL (reference sequence). CDR3 amino acids: CASSQRVYNSPLHF. CDR3 bases: TGTGCCAGCAGCCAACGGGTCTATAATTCACCCCTCCACTTT.

The chain combines TRBV5-1 with TRBJ2-1, with D perhaps TRBD1 (6 bases). CDR3 length equals 14 residues. V was pared by 4 bases and J by 1 base, with 9 bases between. CDR1 is SGHRS, CDR2 YFSETQ, per germline. The CDR3 here is CASSEGDSYNEQFF. The CDR3 coding sequence is TGCGCCAGCAGCGAGGGGGATTCCTACAATGAGCAGTTCTTC.